This T cell receptor (beta chain) originates from a study of blood T cell repertoires in COVID-19. This clone was counted a single time. Losses at the gene ends were 7 bases for V and 3 bases for J; bases not matched to a gene: 6. This CDR3 comprises 14 residues. Germline V gene sequence: CDR1 LGHNT, CDR2 FRNRAP. The repertoire was sequenced with immunoSEQ multiplex PCR; TCRdb's copy has only in-frame clones and lacks some. This table has roughly 500,000 clones, approximately 90% appearing once. This chain uses TRBV12-5 with TRBJ1-5, with 7 bases identical to TRBD1. This TCR was sampled from a woman aged 35 to 49 who had recovered from COVID-19. Sequenced input: PBMCs or T cells enriched from blood (not recorded which). DNA for the CDR3: TGTGCTAGTGTGAGGGACAGCTACAATCAGCCCCAGCATTTT. Translating gives CASVRDSYNQPQHF.